Listed below are T cell receptor beta chains from one sample, sequenced in a study of Graves' ophthalmopathy and Graves' hyperthyroidism. One entry per CDR3 protein results from TCRdb running MiXCR on the multiplex PCR reads. The table records 740,000 or so distinct CDR3 sequences, 40% of them present only once. Sequencing input: peripheral blood. The receptors shown here come from an adult man with Graves' ophthalmopathy. Both conserved end residues are part of each CDR3. Fields, in order: CDR3 protein, CDR3 DNA, D gene, J gene, clone size, V gene. D genes are given only for firm matches. The listing skips clone size in some rows; elsewhere it reads once, few, many or a size class.

CAISEGSARTQETQYF | TGTGCCATCAGTGAAGGTTCGGCCAGAACCCAAGAGACCCAGTACTTC | NA | TRBJ2-5 | many | TRBV10-3
CATAGFGANVLTF | TGTGCCACCGCGGGCTTTGGGGCCAACGTCCTGACTTTC | NA | TRBJ2-6 | once | TRBV24-1
CSVERAGYTF | TGCAGCGTTGAAAGGGCTGGTTACACCTTC | NA | TRBJ1-2 | many | TRBV29-1
CASSFGLEGTQYF | TGTGCCAGCAGCTTCGGGCTGGAGGGGACCCAGTACTTC | NA | TRBJ2-5 | many | TRBV7-3
CASSLGVPTDTQYF | TGTGCCAGCAGCTTAGGAGTACCCACAGATACGCAGTATTTT | NA | TRBJ2-3 | NA | TRBV11-2
CARRTGSTGELFF | TGTGCCAGAAGGACAGGGAGCACCGGGGAGCTGTTTTTT | TRBD1 | TRBJ2-2 | NA | TRBV25-1
CASSLALVDGEQYF | TGTGCCAGCAGCTTAGCACTAGTGGATGGGGAGCAGTACTTC | NA | TRBJ2-7 | many | TRBV7-9
CASSIAAGGLGELFF | TGTGCCAGTAGTATTGCGGCAGGGGGCCTCGGGGAGCTGTTTTTT | TRBD1 | TRBJ2-2 | NA | TRBV19
CASSVGRGRVGTEAFF | TGTGCCAGCAGCGTGGGGAGGGGGCGAGTGGGCACTGAAGCTTTCTTT | TRBD1 | TRBJ1-1 | NA | TRBV9
CASRYLEQGEAFF | TGTGCCAGCAGGTACTTGGAACAGGGCGAAGCTTTCTTT | NA | TRBJ1-1 | few | TRBV6-6
CASSLVGHFSGNTIYF | TGTGCCAGCAGTTTAGTCGGACATTTCTCTGGAAACACCATATATTTT | NA | TRBJ1-3 | NA | TRBV25-1
CSARGLAQSQETQYF | TGCAGTGCTCGGGGACTAGCGCAGTCCCAAGAGACCCAGTACTTC | TRBD2 | TRBJ2-5 | NA | TRBV20-1
CATSRDRGYEQYF | TGTGCCACCAGCAGAGATCGGGGGTACGAGCAGTACTTC | NA | TRBJ2-7 | many | TRBV15
CASSFLQGLSEQYF | TGTGCCAGCAGCTTCCTCCAGGGGCTTAGCGAGCAGTACTTC | NA | TRBJ2-7 | few | TRBV7-3
CSGPTGIGYGYTF | TGCAGTGGCCCGACAGGGATCGGCTATGGCTACACCTTC | TRBD1 | TRBJ1-2 | many | TRBV20-1
CASSLVGTGGDQPQHF | TGTGCCAGCAGCTTAGTAGGGACAGGGGGCGATCAGCCCCAGCATTTT | TRBD1 | TRBJ1-5 | many | TRBV7-8
CASSTRRGSNYGYTF | TGTGCCAGCAGTACCCGACGGGGTTCTAACTATGGCTACACCTTC | NA | TRBJ1-2 | NA | TRBV12-3/TRBV12-4
CASSPRTGGYTF | TGCGCCAGCAGCCCTAGGACAGGAGGCTACACCTTC | TRBD1 | TRBJ1-2 | many | TRBV4-3
CASSPSGGTSPSYEQYF | TGTGCCAGCAGCCCTAGCGGCGGGACTAGCCCCTCCTACGAGCAGTACTTC | TRBD2 | TRBJ2-7 | few | TRBV7-9
CSASNSFYEQYF | TGCAGTGCTAGTAACAGTTTCTACGAGCAGTACTTC | NA | TRBJ2-7 | NA | TRBV20-1